This TCR beta chain was recorded in a study of blood T cells in healthy people across ages. Overall study: Roughly one uniquely barcoded beta molecule per two T cells was captured.

The CDR3 spans 14 residues. V was trimmed by 5 bases and J by 3 bases, leaving 12 bases between them. Donation came from healthy Caucasian individuals in Russia who were aged roughly 6 to 95. General study points: Strong correlation was found linking TCR beta diversity to naive T cell percentage.

A second PCR, run for about 7 to 12 cycles, used a sample-barcoded 5' primer plus a J-beta primer mix. TCRdb redid the calling of the 5' RACE reads with MiXCR, one entry per CDR3 protein. The repertoire consists of about 780,000 distinct CDR3 sequences, with about half occurring once and the leading ten covering 15% to 20%. In regard to this clonotype: Antigen specificity is unknown.

The chain combines TRBV12-3 or TRBV12-4 with TRBJ2-3, with D tentatively TRBD1 (6 bases). The source of this sequence is a man of 80 years or more in good health. The sample taken for sequencing was blood. CDR3 loop: CASSATGFTDTQYF. In DNA, the CDR3 is TGTGCCAGCAGTGCCACAGGGTTTACAGATACGCAGTATTTT.